The entry below describes one T cell receptor (beta chain). This sample is drawn from a study of T cell responses to AZD1222 COVID-19 vaccine. TCRdb keeps only in-frame clones here, not all; method: immunoSEQ multiplex PCR. The sample lists fewer than 100,000 clones; roughly 89% were seen once. The sample here was peripheral blood, taken on day 0 of AZD1222 vaccination. This receptor was obtained from an adult in good health.

This CDR3 is CSVDGLAGARDTQYF. The DNA of the CDR3 is TGCAGCGTTGACGGACTAGCGGGGGCCAGGGATACGCAGTATTTT. This chain joins TRBV29-1 and TRBJ2-3; 13 nucleotides match TRBD2. J gave up 6 bases and V 3 bases, and 6 bases lay outside the gene matches. The CDR3 is 15 amino acids. The germline V gene has CDR1 SQVTM and CDR2 ANQGSEA.